The 16 T cell receptor beta chains below come from one sample, sequenced in a study of early T cells in non-severe SARS-CoV-2 infection. TCRdb fed the 5' RACE reads into MiXCR, producing one record per CDR3 protein. The repertoire holds around 26,000 distinct CDR3 sequences, 4.8% seen once, with 5% to 7.5% in the top ten. The material sequenced was whole blood. The source of these receptors is an adult who was a healthcare worker with PCR-confirmed SARS-CoV-2 infection or an uninfected control (not recorded which).

This clonotype was detected a few times. The chain couples TRBV7-9 to TRBJ2-2, with 9 bases fitting TRBD1. CDR1 is SEHNR, CDR2 FQNEAQ, per germline (reference sequence). V lost 5 bases to trimming and J lost 9 bases; unmatched junction nucleotides: 7. This CDR3 is built from 14 residues. The CDR3 reads CASSLPGTGRELFF. CDR3 coding DNA: TGTGCCAGCAGCCTTCCCGGGACAGGGAGGGAGCTGTTTTTT. Full variable domain (remainder filled in from reference TRBV7-9 and TRBJ2-2): DTGVSQNPRHKITKRGQNVTFRCDPISEHNRLYWYRQTLGQGPEFLTYFQNEAQLEKSRLLSDRFSAERPKGSFSTLEIQRTEQGDSAMYLCASSLPGTGRELFFGEGSRLTVL.

This clonotype has at least ten counts. V usage is TRBV7-3 and J usage is TRBJ1-6; TRBD1 agrees at 7 bases. CDR1 is SGHTA and CDR2 is FQGTGA in the germline V gene. This CDR3 has 15 residues. V shed 5 bases, J shed 5 bases, and the junction held 6 bases outside the gene matches. CDR3 loop: CASSKGRGNNSPLHF. The CDR3 coding sequence is TGTGCCAGCAGCAAGGGCAGGGGGAATAATTCACCCCTCCACTTT.

This clonotype was found a few times. This chain connects TRBV30 to TRBJ2-1, with D possibly being TRBD1 or TRBD2 (5 bases each). Germline V lookup: CDR1 GTSNPN, CDR2 SVGIG (reference sequence). The length of the CDR3 is 17 residues. The ends were cut back, 0 bases at V and 2 bases at J, with 17 bases in the middle. The CDR3 loop is CAWSVRSWGRAYNEQFF. The DNA for the CDR3 is TGTGCCTGGAGTGTACGCTCATGGGGGAGAGCCTACAATGAGCAGTTCTTC.

This clonotype has a handful of counts. CDR3 amino acids: CASSPLSYEQYF. Written as DNA, the CDR3 is TGTGCCAGCTCACCACTCAGCTACGAGCAGTACTTC. The chain joins TRBV18 to TRBJ2-7; D unclear. The CDR3 runs to 12 residues. Trimming removed 1 base at V and 3 bases at J, with 4 bases between. Germline V gives CDR1 KGHSH, CDR2 LQKENI.

At least ten counts were recorded for this clonotype. This chain connects TRBV12-3 or TRBV12-4 to TRBJ1-5; no firm D call. The V gene lost 0 bases and the J gene lost 4 bases, with 7 bases spanning the gap. The CDR3 spans 14 residues. CDR3 region: CASSLAGQNQPQHF. The CDR3 DNA follows: TGTGCCAGCAGTTTAGCCGGCCAAAATCAGCCCCAGCATTTT.

Only a few counts were recorded for this clonotype. The chain employs TRBV19 and TRBJ2-2, with a weak D call TRBD2 (6 bases). The length of the CDR3 is 15 residues. Deletions cut 5 bases from V and 0 bases from J, with 10 bases between. Germline CDR1 LNHDA, CDR2 SQIVND (reference sequence). The CDR3, as DNA: TGTGCCAGTAGTCCCGGGACTTCGAACACCGGGGAGCTGTTTTTT. As protein: CASSPGTSNTGELFF.

As concerns this clonotype: At one of its ends the junction is not consistent with the germline gene, which may arise from a read error. This rearrangement joins TRBV12-3 or TRBV12-4 to TRBJ2-7, with D possibly matching TRBD1 (6 bases). This CDR3 has 14 amino acids. CDR3 coding DNA: TGTGCCAGCAGTTTAGTAGGCAGGGGTTGGATCTTAGACTTC. It yields the protein CASSLVGRGWILDF.

This clonotype was seen at least ten times. The V gene is TRBV5-1, the J gene TRBJ2-1; D is perhaps TRBD1 (5 bases). The germline V and J ends were trimmed by 0 bases and 3 bases, with 7 bases remaining between them. Per germline, CDR1 SGHRS and CDR2 YFSETQ. The CDR3 has 14 residues. The CDR3 here is CASSLGQFYNEQFF. DNA of the CDR3: TGCGCCAGCAGCTTGGGACAGTTCTACAATGAGCAGTTCTTC.

In this sample, this clonotype turned up many times. The chain recombines TRBV20-1 with TRBJ2-7; 10 nucleotides line up with TRBD2. The CDR3 runs 14 residues. The germline CDR1 and CDR2 sequences are DFQATT and SNEGSKA (reference sequence). V lost 5 bases, J lost 2 bases, and 6 bases stayed unmatched. In nucleotides, the CDR3 is TGCAGTGCTCCATATAGCGGGAGGACCTACGAGCAGTACTTC. This encodes CSAPYSGRTYEQYF.

This clonotype occurred many times. This chain connects TRBV18 to TRBJ2-2; D might be TRBD1 (6 bases). Germline V lookup: CDR1 KGHSH, CDR2 LQKENI. CDR3 size: 16 residues. Trimming left V 6 bases short and J 1 base short, with 15 bases between. CDR3 DNA sequence: TGTGCCAGCTCGCAAAGACAGGAGGAGAACACCGGGGAGCTGTTTTTT. Translating gives CASSQRQEENTGELFF. The whole variable domain, remainder taken from reference TRBV18 and TRBJ2-2, is NAGVMQNPRHLVRRRGQEARLRCSPMKGHSHVYWYRQLPEEGLKFMVYLQKENIIDESGMPKERFSAEFPKEGPSILRIQQVVRGDSAAYFCASSQRQEENTGELFFGEGSRLTVL.

This clonotype has at least ten counts. The DNA of the CDR3 is TGTGCCAGCAGCTTACGGGCCACAACAGATACGCAGTATTTT. Translation gives CASSLRATTDTQYF. The chain employs TRBV7-2 and TRBJ2-3; D gene unclear. CDR3 size: 14 residues. V was trimmed by 2 bases and J by 3 bases, leaving 9 bases between them. Germline V gene sequence: CDR1 SGHTA, CDR2 FQGNSA. The full variable domain, completed using reference TRBV7-2 and TRBJ2-3, is GAGVSQSPSNKVTEKGKDVELRCDPISGHTALYWYRQSLGQGLEFLIYFQGNSAPDKSGLPSDRFSAERTGGSVSTLTIQRTQQEDSAVYLCASSLRATTDTQYFGPGTRLTVL.

This clonotype appeared many times. The V gene is TRBV4-1, the J gene TRBJ1-2, with D uncertain. Per germline, CDR1 MGHRA and CDR2 YSYEKL. The CDR3 totals 12 residues. V was trimmed by 3 bases and J by 4 bases, leaving 6 bases between them. This CDR3 is CASSQGVYGYTF. The CDR3 nucleotides are TGCGCCAGCAGCCAGGGAGTCTATGGCTACACCTTC.

This clonotype was seen at least ten times. The rearrangement links TRBV4-1 to TRBJ1-3; no clear D. Germline CDR1 and CDR2: MGHRA and YSYEKL. The CDR3 has 13 amino acids. The V gene lost 4 bases and the J gene lost 2 bases, with 6 bases spanning the gap. CDR3 nucleotide sequence: TGCGCCAGCAGCCTTGTAACTGGAAACACCATATATTTT. Its translation: CASSLVTGNTIYF.

This clonotype has a count of ten or more. V is TRBV3-1 and J is TRBJ2-7; 8 bases are shared with TRBD1. The CDR3 length is 16 residues. The ends lost 1 base at V and 0 bases at J; junction bases unmatched: 5. CDR1 and CDR2 (germline): LGHDT, YNNKEL (reference sequence). The chain's CDR3 is CASSQAGTGSSYEQYF. CDR3 nucleotide sequence: TGTGCCAGCAGCCAAGCCGGGACAGGCAGCTCCTACGAGCAGTACTTC.

This clonotype was seen at least ten times. The rearrangement links TRBV20-1 to TRBJ1-6; 7 positions match TRBD1. Germline loops: CDR1 DFQATT, CDR2 SNEGSKA (reference sequence). Trimming at V came to 6 bases and at J to 0 bases, leaving 14 bases not matched to a gene. The CDR3 sequence is 18 residues long. The CDR3 loop reads CSAIRAQGGSSYNSPLHF. In nucleotides, the CDR3 is TGCAGTGCCATCCGGGCGCAGGGGGGAAGCTCCTATAATTCACCCCTCCACTTT.

The V call is TRBV20-1, the J call TRBJ1-4; 8 bases match TRBD1. Germline-derived CDR1 and CDR2 are DFQATT and SNEGSKA (reference sequence). The CDR3 loop spans 14 amino acids. The junction had 10 bases not matched to a gene; V was cut back by 5 bases and J by 8 bases. As DNA, the CDR3 is TGCAGTGCTCCCTTGGACAGGGCTGGAGAAAAACTGTTTTTT. This encodes CSAPLDRAGEKLFF.